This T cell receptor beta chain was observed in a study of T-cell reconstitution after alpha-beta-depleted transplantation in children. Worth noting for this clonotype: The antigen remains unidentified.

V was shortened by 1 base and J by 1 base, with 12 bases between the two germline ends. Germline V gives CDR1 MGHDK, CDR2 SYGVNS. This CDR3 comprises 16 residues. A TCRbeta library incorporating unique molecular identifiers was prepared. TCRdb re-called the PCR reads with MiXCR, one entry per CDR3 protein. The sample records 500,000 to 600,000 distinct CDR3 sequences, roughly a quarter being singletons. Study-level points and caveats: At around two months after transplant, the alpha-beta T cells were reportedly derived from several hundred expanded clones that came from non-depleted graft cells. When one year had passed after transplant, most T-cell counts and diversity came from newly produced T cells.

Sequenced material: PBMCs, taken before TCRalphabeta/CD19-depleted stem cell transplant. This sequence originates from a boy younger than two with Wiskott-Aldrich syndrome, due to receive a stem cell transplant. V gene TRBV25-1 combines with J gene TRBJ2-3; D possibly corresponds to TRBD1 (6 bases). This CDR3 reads CASSEFQGSGTDTQYF. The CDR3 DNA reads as TGTGCCAGCAGTGAATTCCAGGGGTCGGGCACAGATACGCAGTATTTT.